These 13 T cell receptor beta chains were sequenced from one sample in a study of Ad26.COV2.S vaccination and SARS-CoV-2 variants. Sequencing used immunoSEQ multiplex PCR; TCRdb keeps in-frame clones, though not all of them. The repertoire holds roughly 700,000 clones, with 70% to 90% as singletons. The treatment denotes: approximately 18 received Ad26.COV2.S at low or high dose, single or two shots; 5 received placebo; per-sample allocation not given. Sampling happened 63 days after the first vaccine or placebo injection. The input for sequencing was peripheral blood, taken in a trial of Ad26.COV2.S vaccine versus placebo. Receptors originate from a person between 18 and 59 years old who received the Ad26.COV2.S COVID-19 vaccine or a placebo.

The chain carries TRBV7-9 and TRBJ2-1; 8 nucleotides line up with TRBD2. V lost 1 base and J lost 7; bases outside the gene matches: 0. Germline CDR1 SEHNR, CDR2 FQNEAQ (reference sequence). CDR3 length equals 13 residues. The CDR3 region is CASSLVAGNEQFF. In nucleotides, the CDR3 is TGTGCCAGCAGCTTAGTAGCGGGGAATGAGCAGTTCTTC.

The chain uses TRBV5-5 and TRBJ1-3; the D is unclear. Trimming removed 1 base from V and 1 base from J, with 3 bases in between. This CDR3 has 13 residues. CDR1 and CDR2 (germline): SGHKS, YYEKEE (reference sequence). The CDR3 sequence is CASSLRSGNTIYF. The CDR3 DNA sequence: TGTGCCAGCAGCTTGCGATCTGGAAACACCATATATTTT.

V gene TRBV5-1 combines with J gene TRBJ2-3, with 8 bases matching TRBD1. The V gene's germline CDR1 is SGHRS and CDR2 YFSETQ. V lost 0 bases to trimming and J lost 4 bases; unmatched junction nucleotides: 4. The CDR3 totals 15 residues. The CDR3 loop reads CASSLAGQGPDTQYF. The DNA of the CDR3 is TGCGCCAGCAGCTTGGCCGGACAGGGCCCAGATACGCAGTATTTT.

The V and J genes are TRBV7-2 and TRBJ2-7, with no clear D. Germline V lookup: CDR1 SGHTA, CDR2 FQGNSA. The CDR3 spans 14 residues. V shed 2 bases and J shed 3 bases, with 11 bases lying between them. The CDR3 reads CASSLYVRDYEQYF. Here the CDR3 DNA reads TGTGCCAGCAGCTTATATGTCAGAGACTACGAGCAGTACTTC.

This clone was seen at least ten times. This chain connects TRBV3-1 (or the pseudogene TRBV3-2) to TRBJ2-7, with 7 bases fitting TRBD1. Germline loops: CDR1 LGHDT, CDR2 YNNKEL (reference sequence). The CDR3 is 16 amino acids. The junction had 15 bases not matched to a gene; V was cut back by 6 bases and J by 4 bases. This CDR3 is CASSRLPGQQSYEQYF. CDR3 DNA: TGTGCCAGCAGTCGACTTCCGGGACAGCAAAGTTACGAGCAGTACTTC.

The chain carries TRBV7-2 and TRBJ2-7, with a possible D match to TRBD1 (5 bases). CDR1 and CDR2 from the germline V gene are SGHTA and FQGNSA. V gave up 5 bases and J gave up 3 bases, with 17 bases separating them. The length of the CDR3 is 15 residues. CDR3 sequence: CASSLEGSRVYEQYF. CDR3 nucleotide sequence: TGTGCCAGCAGCCTAGAAGGAAGCAGGGTCTACGAGCAGTACTTC. Combining the CDR3 with reference TRBV7-2 and TRBJ2-7 gives the whole variable domain GAGVSQSPSNKVTEKGKDVELRCDPISGHTALYWYRQSLGQGLEFLIYFQGNSAPDKSGLPSDRFSAERTGGSVSTLTIQRTQQEDSAVYLCASSLEGSRVYEQYFGPGTRLTVT.

The chain combines TRBV2 with TRBJ2-3, with 8 positions matching TRBD1. This CDR3 has 13 residues. The J segment lost 4 bases and the V segment lost 8 bases, leaving 5 bases of the junction unmatched. Per germline, CDR1 SNHLY and CDR2 FYNNEI. The CDR3, as DNA: TGTGCCAGCGGGAGACAGGGGTCAGATACGCAGTATTTT. Translation: CASGRQGSDTQYF.

The CDR3 region is CASSLQGRDQPQHF. Here the CDR3 DNA reads TGTGCCAGCAGTCTCCAGGGAAGGGATCAGCCCCAGCATTTT. The V call is TRBV6-5, the J call TRBJ1-5, with TRBD1 as a possible D gene (5 bases). V lost 5 bases and J lost 5, with 13 bases in between. The CDR3 runs to 14 residues. Germline lookup yields CDR1 MNHEY and CDR2 SVGAGI.

This clone was observed once. The V call is TRBV30, the J call TRBJ2-2, with D possibly being TRBD2 (6 bases). V gave up 2 bases and J gave up 6 bases, with 10 bases separating them. The CDR3 contains 13 residues. Germline assignment: CDR1 GTSNPN and CDR2 SVGIG (reference sequence). This CDR3 reads CAWSTLAAGELFF. The CDR3 DNA reads TGTGCCTGGAGTACACTAGCAGCCGGGGAGCTGTTTTTT.

The chain has TRBV19 and TRBJ2-5; maybe TRBD2 (7 bases). V was pared by 4 bases and J by 2 bases, with 17 bases between. The CDR3 consists of 16 residues. Germline V gene data show CDR1 as LNHDA and CDR2 as SQIVND (reference sequence). CDR3 coding DNA: TGTGCCAGTAGTAGATATCCGGGGGGCCGGCAAGAGACCCAGTACTTC. Translation: CASSRYPGGRQETQYF.

The gene calls are TRBV10-3 and TRBJ2-3; 12 bases match TRBD2. This CDR3 contains 15 residues. Germline CDR1 and CDR2: ENHRY and SYGVKD. Trimming cost V 10 bases and J 2 bases; bases outside gene matches: 7. CDR3 sequence (DNA): TGTGCCACTTCAGGACTAGCGGGACCCACAGATACGCAGTATTTT. Translating gives CATSGLAGPTDTQYF.

The chain recombines TRBV18 with TRBJ2-3; 9 bases are a match to TRBD2. CDR1 KGHSH and CDR2 LQKENI come from the germline V gene. The CDR3 consists of 16 residues. J was trimmed by 2 bases and V by 4 bases; bases with no gene match: 7. CDR3 amino acids: CASSLYSGSSTDTQYF. The CDR3 DNA reads TGTGCCAGCTCACTTTATAGCGGGAGTTCCACAGATACGCAGTATTTT.

The chain recombines TRBV7-8 with TRBJ1-1; D is undetermined. The V end lost 3 bases, the J end lost 0 bases, and 5 bases lay between the germline ends. Looked up from germline, CDR1 is SGHVS and CDR2 is FQNEAQ. The CDR3 is 13 residues long. The DNA for the CDR3 is TGTGCCAGCAGCTTCCAGATGAACACTGAAGCTTTCTTT. Translating it yields CASSFQMNTEAFF.